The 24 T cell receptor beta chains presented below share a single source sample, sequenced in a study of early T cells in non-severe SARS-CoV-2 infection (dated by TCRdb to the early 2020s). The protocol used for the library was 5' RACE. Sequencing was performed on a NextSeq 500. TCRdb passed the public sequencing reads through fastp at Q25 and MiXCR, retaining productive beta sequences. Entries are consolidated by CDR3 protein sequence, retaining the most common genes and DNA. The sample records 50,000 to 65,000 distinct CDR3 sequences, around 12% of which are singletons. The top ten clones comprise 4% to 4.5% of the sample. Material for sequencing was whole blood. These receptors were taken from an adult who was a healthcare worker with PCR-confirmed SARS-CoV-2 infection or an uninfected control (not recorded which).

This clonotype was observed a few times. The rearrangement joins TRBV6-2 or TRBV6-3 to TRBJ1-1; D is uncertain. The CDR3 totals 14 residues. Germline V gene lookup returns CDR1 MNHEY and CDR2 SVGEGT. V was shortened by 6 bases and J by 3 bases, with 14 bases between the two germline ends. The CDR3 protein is CASSTNRDYTEAFF. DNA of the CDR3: TGTGCCAGCAGCACAAACAGAGACTACACTGAAGCTTTCTTT.

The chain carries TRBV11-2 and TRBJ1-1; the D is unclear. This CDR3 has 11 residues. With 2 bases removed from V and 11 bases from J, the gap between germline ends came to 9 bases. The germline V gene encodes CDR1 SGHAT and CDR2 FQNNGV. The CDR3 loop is CASSLKTAAFF. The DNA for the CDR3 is TGTGCCAGCAGCTTAAAGACGGCGGCTTTCTTT.

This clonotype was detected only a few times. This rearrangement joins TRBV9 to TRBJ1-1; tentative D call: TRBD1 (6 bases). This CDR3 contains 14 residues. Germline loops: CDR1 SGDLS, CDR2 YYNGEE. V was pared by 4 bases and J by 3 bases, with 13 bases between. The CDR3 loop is CASSSSQGHTEAFF. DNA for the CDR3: TGTGCCAGCAGCAGCTCACAGGGCCACACTGAAGCTTTCTTT.

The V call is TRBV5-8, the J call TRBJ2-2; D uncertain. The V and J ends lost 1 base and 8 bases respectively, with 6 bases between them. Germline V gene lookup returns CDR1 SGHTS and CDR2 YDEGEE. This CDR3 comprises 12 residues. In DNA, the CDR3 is TGTGCCAGCAGCTTGTCCGGAGGGGAGCTGTTTTTT. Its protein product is CASSLSGGELFF.

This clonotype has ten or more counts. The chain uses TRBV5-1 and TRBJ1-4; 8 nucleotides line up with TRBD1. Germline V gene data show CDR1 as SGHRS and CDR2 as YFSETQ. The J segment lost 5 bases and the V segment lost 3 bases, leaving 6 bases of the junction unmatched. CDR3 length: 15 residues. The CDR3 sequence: CASSSPGQANEKLFF. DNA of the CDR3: TGCGCCAGCAGCTCGCCGGGACAGGCGAATGAAAAACTGTTTTTT.

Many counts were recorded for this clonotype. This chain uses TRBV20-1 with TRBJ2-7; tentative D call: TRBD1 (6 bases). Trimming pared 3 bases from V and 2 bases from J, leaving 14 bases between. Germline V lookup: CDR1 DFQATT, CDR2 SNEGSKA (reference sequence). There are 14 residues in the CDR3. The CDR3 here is CSASTPTGTYEQYF. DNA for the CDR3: TGCAGTGCTAGTACCCCGACAGGAACCTACGAGCAGTACTTC.

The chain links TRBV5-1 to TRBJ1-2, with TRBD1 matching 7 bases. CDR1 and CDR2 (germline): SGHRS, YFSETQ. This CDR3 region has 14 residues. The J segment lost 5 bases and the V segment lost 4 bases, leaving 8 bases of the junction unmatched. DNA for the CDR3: TGCGCCAGCAGCGGAGGGGGCGCGGAGTATGGCTACACCTTC. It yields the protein CASSGGGAEYGYTF.

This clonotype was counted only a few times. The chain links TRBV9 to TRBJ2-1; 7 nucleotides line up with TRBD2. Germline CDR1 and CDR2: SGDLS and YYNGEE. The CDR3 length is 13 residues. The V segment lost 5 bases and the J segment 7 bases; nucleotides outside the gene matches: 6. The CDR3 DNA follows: TGTGCCAGCAGTGCACTAGCGCGTAATGAGCAGTTCTTC. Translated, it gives CASSALARNEQFF.

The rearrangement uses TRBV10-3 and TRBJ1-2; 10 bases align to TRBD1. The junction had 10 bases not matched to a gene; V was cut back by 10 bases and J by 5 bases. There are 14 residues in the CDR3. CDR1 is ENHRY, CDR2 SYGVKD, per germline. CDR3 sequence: CATVGQGQGYGYTF. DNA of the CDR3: TGTGCCACCGTAGGACAGGGACAGGGGTATGGCTACACCTTC.

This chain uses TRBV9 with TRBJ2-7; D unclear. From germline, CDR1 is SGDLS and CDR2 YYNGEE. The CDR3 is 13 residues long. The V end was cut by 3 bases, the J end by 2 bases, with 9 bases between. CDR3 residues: CASSEGAAYEQYF. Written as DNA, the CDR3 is TGTGCCAGCAGCGAGGGTGCGGCCTACGAGCAGTACTTC.

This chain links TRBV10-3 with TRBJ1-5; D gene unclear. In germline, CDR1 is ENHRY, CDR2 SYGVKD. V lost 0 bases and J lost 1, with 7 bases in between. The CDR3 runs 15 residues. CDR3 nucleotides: TGTGCCATCAGTGAGTCGAGAGGGAGCAATCAGCCCCAGCATTTT. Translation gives CAISESRGSNQPQHF.

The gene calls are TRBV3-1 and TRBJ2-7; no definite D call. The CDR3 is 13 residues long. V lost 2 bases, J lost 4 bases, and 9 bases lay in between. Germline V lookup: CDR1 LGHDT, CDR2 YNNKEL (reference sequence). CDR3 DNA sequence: TGTGCCAGCAGCCAAAGTGGCGTATACGAGCAGTACTTC. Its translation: CASSQSGVYEQYF.

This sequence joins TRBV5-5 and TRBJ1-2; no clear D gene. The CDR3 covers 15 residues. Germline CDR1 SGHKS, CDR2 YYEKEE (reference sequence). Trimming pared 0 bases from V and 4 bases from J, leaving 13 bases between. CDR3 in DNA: TGTGCCAGCAGCTTGGAATCGTCGGCGCCCTATGGCTACACCTTC. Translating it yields CASSLESSAPYGYTF.

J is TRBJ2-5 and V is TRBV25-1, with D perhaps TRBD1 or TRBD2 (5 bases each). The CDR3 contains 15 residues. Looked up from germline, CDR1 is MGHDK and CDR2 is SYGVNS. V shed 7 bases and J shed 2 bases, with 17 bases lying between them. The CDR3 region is CASTPPRGPQETQYF. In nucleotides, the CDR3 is TGTGCCAGCACTCCCCCACGGGGACCGCAAGAGACCCAGTACTTC.

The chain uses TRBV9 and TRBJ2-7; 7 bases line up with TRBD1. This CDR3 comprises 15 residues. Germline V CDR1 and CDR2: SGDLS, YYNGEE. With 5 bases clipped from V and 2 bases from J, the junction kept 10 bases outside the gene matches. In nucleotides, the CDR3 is TGTGCCAGCAGGGTAAGACAGGGAAAGCCCTACGAGCAGTACTTC. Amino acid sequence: CASRVRQGKPYEQYF. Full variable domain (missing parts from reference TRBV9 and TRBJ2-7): DSGVTQTPKHLITATGQRVTLRCSPRSGDLSVYWYQQSLDQGLQFLIQYYNGEERAKGNILERFSAQQFPDLHSELNLSSLELGDSALYFCASRVRQGKPYEQYFGPGTRLTVT.

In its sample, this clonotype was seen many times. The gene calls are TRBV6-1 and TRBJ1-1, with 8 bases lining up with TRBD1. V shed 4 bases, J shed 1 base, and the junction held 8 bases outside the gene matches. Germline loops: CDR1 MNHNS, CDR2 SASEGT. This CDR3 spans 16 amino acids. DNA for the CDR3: TGTGCCAGCAGTGGAGGACAGGGCTTGGGGAACACTGAAGCTTTCTTT. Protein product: CASSGGQGLGNTEAFF.

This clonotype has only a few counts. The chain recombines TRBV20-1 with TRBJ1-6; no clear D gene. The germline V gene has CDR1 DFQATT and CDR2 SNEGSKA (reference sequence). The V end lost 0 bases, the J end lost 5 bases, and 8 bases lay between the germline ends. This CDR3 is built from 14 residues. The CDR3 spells CSARDPQNNSPLHF. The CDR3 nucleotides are TGCAGTGCTAGAGATCCGCAGAATAATTCACCCCTCCACTTT.

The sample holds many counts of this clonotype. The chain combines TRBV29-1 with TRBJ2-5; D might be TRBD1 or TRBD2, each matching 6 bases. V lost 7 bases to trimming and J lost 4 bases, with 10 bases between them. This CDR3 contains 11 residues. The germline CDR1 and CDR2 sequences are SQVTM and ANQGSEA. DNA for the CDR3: TGCAGCGCGGGGGCAGGAGAGACCCAGTACTTC. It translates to CSAGAGETQYF.

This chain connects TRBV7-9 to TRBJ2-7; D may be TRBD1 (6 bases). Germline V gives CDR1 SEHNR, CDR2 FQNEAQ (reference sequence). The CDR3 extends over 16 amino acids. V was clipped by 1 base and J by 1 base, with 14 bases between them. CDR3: CASSLEVGQISYEQYF. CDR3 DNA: TGTGCCAGCAGCTTAGAGGTAGGACAGATATCCTACGAGCAGTACTTC.

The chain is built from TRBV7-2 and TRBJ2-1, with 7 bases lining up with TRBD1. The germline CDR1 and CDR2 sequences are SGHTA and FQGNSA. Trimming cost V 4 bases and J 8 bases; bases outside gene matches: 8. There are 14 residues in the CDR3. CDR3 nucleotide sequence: TGTGCCAGCAGCTCTAGGGACAGCTGGGATGAGCAGTTCTTC. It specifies CASSSRDSWDEQFF.

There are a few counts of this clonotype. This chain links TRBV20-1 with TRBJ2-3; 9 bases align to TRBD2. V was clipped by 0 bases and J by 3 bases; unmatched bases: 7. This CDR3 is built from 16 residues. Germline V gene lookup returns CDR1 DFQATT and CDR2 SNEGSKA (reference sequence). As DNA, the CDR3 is TGCAGTGCTAGAGACGCTAGCGGGGCATGGACAGATACGCAGTATTTT. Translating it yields CSARDASGAWTDTQYF.

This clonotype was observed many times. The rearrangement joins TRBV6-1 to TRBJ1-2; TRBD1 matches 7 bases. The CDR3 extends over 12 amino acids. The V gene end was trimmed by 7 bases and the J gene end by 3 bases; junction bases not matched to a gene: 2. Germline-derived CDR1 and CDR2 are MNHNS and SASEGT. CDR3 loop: CASTDRDYGYTF. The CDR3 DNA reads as TGTGCCAGCACCGACAGGGACTATGGCTACACCTTC.

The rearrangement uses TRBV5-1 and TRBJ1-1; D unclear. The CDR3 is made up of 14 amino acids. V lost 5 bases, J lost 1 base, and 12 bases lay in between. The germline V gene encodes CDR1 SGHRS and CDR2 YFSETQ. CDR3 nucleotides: TGCGCCAGCAGGGATGGGGTGCCGAACACTGAAGCTTTCTTT. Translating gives CASRDGVPNTEAFF.

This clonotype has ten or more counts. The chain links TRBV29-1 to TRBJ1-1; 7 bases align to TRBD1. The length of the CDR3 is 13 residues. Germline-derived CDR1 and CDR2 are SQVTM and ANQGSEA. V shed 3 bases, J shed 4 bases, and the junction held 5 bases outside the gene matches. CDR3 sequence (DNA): TGCAGCGTTGATATATCAGGGGGCACTGAAGCTTTCTTT. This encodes CSVDISGGTEAFF.